Shown below are 9 T cell receptor beta chains from a single sample sequenced in a study of monozygotic twins with inflammatory bowel disease. Reanalyzing the 5' RACE reads, TCRdb keeps one entry per CDR3 protein, without DNA. Its table records 200,000 to 250,000 distinct CDR3 sequences. The material sequenced was blood. Receptors originate from a human donor with ulcerative colitis or Crohn's disease, or a healthy co-twin of an affected twin (not recorded which).

The chain joins TRBV20-1 to TRBJ1-5; the TCRdb call, TRBD1, lacks DNA for checking. There are 13 residues in the CDR3. Germline CDR1 reads DFQATT; CDR2 reads SNEGSKA (reference sequence). The CDR3 region is CSARTDDNQPQHF.

The chain recombines TRBV27 with TRBJ1-1; with no DNA, the TCRdb D assignment of TRBD1 cannot be verified. Per germline, CDR1 MNHEY and CDR2 SMNVEV (reference sequence). CDR3 length: 15 amino acids. CDR3 in amino acids: CASSTTRAGNTEAFF.

This chain connects TRBV7-6 to TRBJ2-1; TCRdb's D call of TRBD2 is untestable without DNA. The germline V gene encodes CDR1 SGHVS and CDR2 FNYEAQ. The CDR3 loop spans 19 amino acids. The CDR3: CASSPNVGRSGGTNNEQFF.

The chain uses TRBV19 and TRBJ2-2; the TCRdb D gene call, TRBD2, has no DNA to confirm it. Germline V lookup: CDR1 LNHDA, CDR2 SQIVND (reference sequence). The CDR3 contains 19 residues. The chain's CDR3 is CASSIGVTSGGANTGELFF.

The chain is built from TRBV3-1 and TRBJ1-2. Germline CDR1 is LGHDT and CDR2 is YNNKEL (reference sequence). This CDR3 spans 14 amino acids. The CDR3 loop reads CASAQSGGEYGYTF.

CDR3 amino acids: CASSSPGGRGTEAFF. The chain joins TRBV9 to TRBJ1-1. The CDR3 runs 15 residues. Germline CDR1 SGDLS, CDR2 YYNGEE. Full variable domain (rest looked up from reference TRBV9 and TRBJ1-1): DSGVTQTPKHLITATGQRVTLRCSPRSGDLSVYWYQQSLDQGLQFLIQYYNGEERAKGNILERFSAQQFPDLHSELNLSSLELGDSALYFCASSSPGGRGTEAFFGQGTRLTVV.

The gene calls are TRBV18 and TRBJ2-1; TCRdb returns TRBD2, unconfirmable since there is no DNA. The germline CDR1 and CDR2 sequences are KGHSH and LQKENI. The CDR3 consists of 15 residues. CDR3 amino acids: CASSPRLAGIHEQFF.

The V gene is TRBV4-2, the J gene TRBJ2-7; TCRdb calls TRBD2, which cannot be checked without DNA. CDR1 is LGHNA and CDR2 is YNFKEQ in the germline V gene. The CDR3 is 15 residues long. CDR3 region: CASSQGSGGAYEQYF.

The chain couples TRBV12-5 to TRBJ2-1; without DNA, the TCRdb call of TRBD2 cannot be checked. The CDR3 spans 15 residues. The germline V gene encodes CDR1 LGHNT and CDR2 FRNRAP. The CDR3 here is CASGLGLADNNEQFF.